The rows below give T cell receptor beta chains drawn from one sample of a study of T cells in Graves' hyperthyroidism and ophthalmopathy. TCRdb processed the multiplex PCR reads anew with MiXCR; each CDR3 protein has one entry. The table has about 290,000 distinct CDR3 sequences, roughly 13% seen once. The sample comprised blood. These receptors came from a woman aged 30 to 39 with Graves' hyperthyroidism that later progressed to Graves' ophthalmopathy. Both conserved end residues are part of each CDR3. The order of the fields is J gene, D gene, clone size, V gene, CDR3 DNA, CDR3 protein. D genes are given only for firm matches. For some rows the clone size is stated as once, few or many, or as a class when expanded; others skip it.

>TRBJ2-7|TRBD2|many|TRBV20-1
TGCAGTGCGCCCCCCCCACTAGCGGGGGCCTACGAGCAGTACTTC
CSAPPPLAGAYEQYF
>TRBJ1-1|NA|many|TRBV30
TGTGCCTGGAGGCCATTGAACACTGAAGCTTTCTTT
CAWRPLNTEAFF
>TRBJ2-1|TRBD2|many|TRBV7-8
TGTGCCAGCAGGCTAGCGGGAATCGATGAGCAGTTCTTC
CASRLAGIDEQFF
>TRBJ1-2|NA|many|TRBV27
TGTGCCAGCAGTTCGAGAACAGGACAGAGCTATGGCTACACCTTC
CASSSRTGQSYGYTF
>TRBJ2-7|NA|many|TRBV24-1
TGTGCCACCAGTGACCCGGACAAACCCTACGAGCAGTACTTC
CATSDPDKPYEQYF
>TRBJ2-7|NA|NA|TRBV19
TGTGCCAGTTCTAGCCAGGCTCCCTACGAGCAGTACTTC
CASSSQAPYEQYF
>TRBJ2-1|NA|many|TRBV12-3/TRBV12-4
TGTGCCAGCAGTTTATCCGGGAAAGTTGAGCAGTTCTTC
CASSLSGKVEQFF
>TRBJ1-1|TRBD1|many|TRBV7-2
TGTGCCAGCAGCTTAGCCTACGGGACAGGGGACACTGAAGCTTTCTTT
CASSLAYGTGDTEAFF
>TRBJ1-2|NA|many|TRBV3-1
TGTGCCAGCAGCCAAGAAACAGGACGCGGCTACACCTTC
CASSQETGRGYTF
>TRBJ2-3|TRBD2|few|TRBV12-3/TRBV12-4
TGTGCCAGCAGGGGGGGGGTAGTGGGAGACACAGATACGCAGTATTTT
CASRGGVVGDTDTQYF
>TRBJ2-2|NA|many|TRBV2
TGTGCCAGCCATGGCGGGCCGAACACCGGGGAGCTGTTTTTT
CASHGGPNTGELFF
>TRBJ1-2|TRBD1|many|TRBV18
TGTGCCAGCTCACTTCCTTCTGCCGGGACAGGGATTGGTGGCTACACCTTC
CASSLPSAGTGIGGYTF
>TRBJ2-1|NA|NA|TRBV18
TGTGCCAGCTCACCCCCCCTTGGGCCCAATGAGCAGTTCTTC
CASSPPLGPNEQFF
>TRBJ2-3|TRBD2|many|TRBV18
TGTGCCAGCTCTAATCTAGCGGGAGTTTTGAGAGATACGCAGTATTTT
CASSNLAGVLRDTQYF
>TRBJ1-1|NA|many|TRBV19
TGTGCCAGTAGTATAGGAGGGAGAGGTGAAGCTTTCTTT
CASSIGGRGEAFF
>TRBJ2-5|NA|many|TRBV6-2/TRBV6-3
TGTGCCAGCAGTACGCCTATTGCCCCCGAGACCCAGTACTTC
CASSTPIAPETQYF
>TRBJ1-2|TRBD1|many|TRBV28
TGTGCCAGCAGTCCGGGACAGGGAAGCTATGGCTACACCTTC
CASSPGQGSYGYTF
>TRBJ2-7|TRBD1|NA|TRBV10-3
TGTGCCATCAGTGTCCTCCGGGACAGATCCTACGAGCAGTACTTC
CAISVLRDRSYEQYF
>TRBJ1-6|NA|many|TRBV30
TGTGCCTGGAGTGAAACGTTATCACCCCTCCACTTT
CAWSETLSPLHF
>TRBJ2-7|NA|many|TRBV27
TGTGCCAGCAGAGGGGCGTTAGGCCACGAGCAGTACTTC
CASRGALGHEQYF
>TRBJ2-3|NA|many|TRBV7-6
TGTGCCAGCAGCCCCGGGCTAACCTTCACAGATACGCAGTATTTT
CASSPGLTFTDTQYF
>TRBJ2-5|NA|many|TRBV7-2
TGTGCCAGCAGCCCCTCCGAAGAGACCCAGTACTTC
CASSPSEETQYF